These T cell receptor beta chains were read from a single sample in a study of blood T cell repertoires in COVID-19. Data came from immunoSEQ multiplex PCR; TCRdb stores just in-frame clones and leaves some out. Among about 250,000 clones listed, under 90% were seen once. Sample: peripheral blood. The receptors stem from a woman aged 35 to 49 who had recovered from COVID-19. Each CDR3 is given with its conserved first and last residue. Each record gives: V gene, clone size, D gene, J gene, CDR3 protein, CDR3 DNA. A D gene is named only where the DNA matches it firmly. Not every row has a clone size; where given, it reads once, few, many or a size class.

>TRBV3-1/TRBV3-2|.|.|TRBJ1-5
CASSQDWGGNQPQHF
TGTGCCAGCAGCCAAGACTGGGGGGGGAATCAGCCCCAGCATTTT
>TRBV12-2|.|.|TRBJ1-1
CASRLAGGSPGSFF
TGTGCAAGTCGCTTAGCAGGGGGATCCCCCGGATCTTTCTTT
>TRBV11-2|few|.|TRBJ2-1
CASSLRQARDEQFF
TGTGCCAGCAGCCTCAGACAGGCCCGCGATGAGCAGTTCTTC
>TRBV27|.|.|TRBJ2-1
CASSLTRDKVNEQFF
TGTGCCAGCAGTTTAACCAGGGACAAAGTCAATGAGCAGTTCTTC
>TRBV19|few|TRBD2|TRBJ2-1
CASKRAGGYAGEQFF
TGTGCCAGTAAAAGGGCGGGAGGCTACGCTGGGGAGCAGTTCTTC
>TRBV19|.|TRBD1|TRBJ2-2
CASKPGQVDTGELFF
TGTGCCAGTAAGCCGGGACAGGTCGACACCGGGGAGCTGTTTTTT
>TRBV30|.|TRBD1|TRBJ1-1
CAWDRGFTEAFF
TGTGCCTGGGACAGGGGTTTCACTGAAGCTTTCTTT
>TRBV11-2|.|.|TRBJ2-5
CASSFQAYQETQYF
TGTGCCAGCAGCTTTCAGGCCTACCAAGAGACCCAGTACTTC
>TRBV25-1|.|.|TRBJ1-5
CASSWGANQPQHF
TGTGCCAGCAGTTGGGGCGCCAATCAGCCCCAGCATTTT
>TRBV18|.|TRBD1|TRBJ2-3
CASSSGTGGTDTQYF
TGTGCCAGCTCATCCGGGACAGGGGGCACAGATACGCAGTATTTT
>TRBV7-2|.|TRBD2|TRBJ2-3
CASSSASGRSTDTQYF
TGTGCCAGCAGCTCCGCTAGCGGGCGTAGCACAGATACGCAGTATTTT
>TRBV19|.|TRBD1|TRBJ1-1
CASTHPRGRGPRRNTEAFF
TGTGCCAGTACTCACCCCAGAGGCAGGGGGCCCCGGAGGAACACTGAAGCTTTCTTT
>TRBV7-8|few|TRBD1|TRBJ1-5
CASSLGMGPTGVNQPQHF
TGTGCCAGCAGCTTAGGTATGGGGCCGACAGGGGTTAATCAGCCCCAGCATTTT
>TRBV15|once|.|TRBJ2-7
CATSIQGPPKEQYF
TGTGCCACCAGCATTCAGGGCCCTCCGAAGGAGCAGTACTTC
>TRBV11-2|.|TRBD2|TRBJ2-2
CASSLAGGINGELFF
TGTGCCAGCAGCCTAGCGGGAGGTATCAACGGGGAGCTGTTTTTT
>TRBV18|.|TRBD2|TRBJ2-2
CASSPKHPGLAGAGELFF
TGTGCCAGCTCACCAAAACATCCGGGACTAGCGGGAGCCGGGGAGCTGTTTTTT
>TRBV30|.|TRBD1|TRBJ1-4
CAWSVVQGGEKLFF
TGTGCCTGGAGTGTAGTACAGGGGGGAGAAAAACTGTTTTTT
>TRBV25-1|few|TRBD2|TRBJ2-7
CASSDQGLAGGGEQYF
TGTGCCAGCAGTGACCAAGGACTAGCGGGTGGAGGGGAGCAGTACTTC
>TRBV3-1/TRBV3-2|few|.|TRBJ2-3
CASSQRGTGADTQYF
TGTGCCAGCAGCCAACGCGGGACGGGGGCAGATACGCAGTATTTT
>TRBV3-1/TRBV3-2|few|TRBD2|TRBJ2-1
CASSHGGRVSYNEQFF
TGTGCCAGCAGCCACGGCGGGAGGGTCTCCTACAATGAGCAGTTCTTC
>TRBV29-1|.|.|TRBJ2-6
CSVENSASSLSGANVLTF
TGCAGCGTTGAAAACTCGGCTAGTAGCCTCTCTGGGGCCAACGTCCTGACTTTC
>TRBV27|once|TRBD1|TRBJ1-6
CASSRPTGGRSPLHF
TGTGCCAGCAGTCGACCGACAGGGGGCAGGTCACCCCTCCACTTT
>TRBV9|.|.|TRBJ2-7
CASSDTGMREQYF
TGTGCCAGCAGCGACACCGGGATGCGTGAGCAGTACTTC
>TRBV6-1|.|.|TRBJ1-1
CASSEWEPMNTEAFF
TGTGCCAGCAGTGAGTGGGAGCCGATGAACACTGAAGCTTTCTTT
>TRBV6-5|.|TRBD1|TRBJ1-5
CASADQGAGNQPQHF
TGTGCCAGCGCTGACCAGGGGGCGGGCAATCAGCCCCAGCATTTT
>TRBV5-7|.|.|TRBJ2-7
CGRENYEQYF
TGCGGCCGGGAAAACTACGAGCAGTACTTC
>TRBV27|.|.|TRBJ2-7
CASSLQGFSYEQYF
TGTGCCAGCAGTTTACAGGGTTTCTCCTACGAGCAGTACTTC
>TRBV11-1|.|.|TRBJ2-7
CASSGRGNYHEQYF
TGTGCCAGCAGCGGGAGAGGGAATTACCACGAGCAGTACTTC
>TRBV11-3|.|TRBD1|TRBJ2-1
CASSPRGGQGRDEQFF
TGTGCCAGCAGTCCACGCGGCGGACAGGGCCGCGATGAGCAGTTCTTC
>TRBV6-4|.|.|TRBJ2-2
CASSGQGTTGELFF
TGTGCCAGCAGTGGTCAGGGGACCACCGGGGAGCTGTTTTTT
>TRBV30|.|.|TRBJ2-2
CAWSVHQSNTGELFF
TGTGCCTGGAGTGTTCATCAATCGAACACCGGGGAGCTGTTTTTT
>TRBV6-6|.|.|TRBJ2-1
CASDFQGGINEQFF
TGTGCCAGCGACTTCCAGGGGGGAATTAATGAGCAGTTCTTC
>TRBV5-4|.|TRBD1|TRBJ1-2
CASSGRTGEGSGYTF
TGTGCCAGCAGCGGGAGGACAGGGGAGGGATCGGGCTACACCTTC
>TRBV27|.|.|TRBJ1-2
CASSPRDTGGYGYTF
TGTGCCAGCAGTCCCAGGGACACCGGAGGTTATGGCTACACCTTC
>TRBV19|.|TRBD2|TRBJ2-7
CASSIGLAGSYEQYF
TGTGCCAGTAGTATCGGACTAGCGGGCTCCTACGAGCAGTACTTC
>TRBV5-4|once|TRBD1|TRBJ2-7
CASSLRGTGGSEQYF
TGTGCCAGCAGCTTGAGGGGGACAGGGGGCAGCGAGCAGTACTTC
>TRBV4-2|.|TRBD2|TRBJ2-1
CASSQEGLAGVNEQFF
TGTGCCAGCAGCCAAGAAGGGCTAGCGGGAGTTAATGAGCAGTTCTTC
>TRBV30|.|.|TRBJ2-7
CAWSVQYEQYF
TGTGCCTGGAGTGTGCAGTACGAGCAGTACTTC
>TRBV19|.|.|TRBJ2-5
CASSIAGVSQETQYF
TGTGCCAGTAGTATAGCGGGAGTATCTCAAGAGACCCAGTACTTC
>TRBV2|.|.|TRBJ2-1
CASSEEGGTFF
TGTGCCAGCAGTGAAGAAGGCGGTACGTTCTTC
>TRBV2|.|TRBD2|TRBJ2-5
CAGREGSETQYF
TGTGCCGGCAGGGAGGGTTCGGAGACCCAGTACTTC
>TRBV15|.|TRBD2|TRBJ2-5
CATRGTSGQETQYF
TGTGCCACCAGGGGGACTAGCGGCCAAGAGACCCAGTACTTC
>TRBV7-2|.|TRBD1|TRBJ2-7
CASSLGQPVYEQYF
TGTGCCAGCAGCCTGGGACAGCCAGTCTACGAGCAGTACTTC
>TRBV28|.|.|TRBJ1-3
CASSEQGHRGNTIYF
TGTGCCAGCAGCGAACAGGGACACCGTGGAAACACCATATATTTT